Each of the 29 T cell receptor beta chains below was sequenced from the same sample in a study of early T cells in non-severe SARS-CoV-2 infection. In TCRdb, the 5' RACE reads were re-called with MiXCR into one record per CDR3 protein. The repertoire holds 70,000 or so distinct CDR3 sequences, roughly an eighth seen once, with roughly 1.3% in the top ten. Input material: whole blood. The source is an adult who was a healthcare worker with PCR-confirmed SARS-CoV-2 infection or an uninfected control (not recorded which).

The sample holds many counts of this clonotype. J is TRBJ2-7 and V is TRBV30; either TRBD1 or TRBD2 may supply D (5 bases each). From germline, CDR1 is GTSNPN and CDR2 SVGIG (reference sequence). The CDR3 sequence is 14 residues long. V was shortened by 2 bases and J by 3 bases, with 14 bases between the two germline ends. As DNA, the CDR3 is TGTGCCTGGAGTCCGGAGACAGACTACTACGAGCAGTACTTC. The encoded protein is CAWSPETDYYEQYF.

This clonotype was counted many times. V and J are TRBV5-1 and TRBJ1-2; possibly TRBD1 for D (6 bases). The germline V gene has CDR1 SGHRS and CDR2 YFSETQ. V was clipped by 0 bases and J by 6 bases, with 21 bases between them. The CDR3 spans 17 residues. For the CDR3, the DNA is TGCGCCAGCAGCTTGGAGGGACAAGGGCGAATTCTGCATGGCTACACCTTC. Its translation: CASSLEGQGRILHGYTF.

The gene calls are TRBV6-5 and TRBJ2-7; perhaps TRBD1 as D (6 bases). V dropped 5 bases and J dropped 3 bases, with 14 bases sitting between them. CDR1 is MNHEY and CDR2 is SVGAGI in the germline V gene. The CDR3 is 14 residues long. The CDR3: CASSPPGQNYEQYF. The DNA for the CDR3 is TGTGCCAGCAGTCCGCCTGGACAGAACTACGAGCAGTACTTC.

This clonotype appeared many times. This chain's CDR3 is CASTPSWGGAGELFF. The CDR3 region has the DNA TGTGCCAGCACCCCCTCGTGGGGGGGCGCCGGGGAGCTGTTTTTT. J is TRBJ2-2 and V is TRBV7-2; D is possibly TRBD2 (7 bases). The CDR3 runs to 15 residues. Per germline, CDR1 SGHTA and CDR2 FQGNSA. The V end was cut by 7 bases, the J end by 6 bases, with 18 bases between.

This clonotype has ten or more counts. The chain's CDR3 is CASSSGQAGEQYF. The CDR3 coding sequence is TGTGCCAGCAGCTCCGGACAGGCGGGGGAGCAGTACTTC. The V and J genes are TRBV7-2 and TRBJ2-7, with D possibly TRBD1 on 7 matching bases. This CDR3 region has 13 residues. Germline-derived CDR1 and CDR2 are SGHTA and FQGNSA. Between the trimmed V and J ends, which lost 4 bases and 7 bases, there was a span of 14 bases.

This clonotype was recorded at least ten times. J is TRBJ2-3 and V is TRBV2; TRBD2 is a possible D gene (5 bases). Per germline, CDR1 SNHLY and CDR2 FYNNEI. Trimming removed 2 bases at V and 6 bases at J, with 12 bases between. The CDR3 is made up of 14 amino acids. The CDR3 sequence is CASSERGLGDTQYF. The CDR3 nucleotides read TGTGCCAGCAGTGAACGGGGATTGGGGGATACGCAGTATTTT.

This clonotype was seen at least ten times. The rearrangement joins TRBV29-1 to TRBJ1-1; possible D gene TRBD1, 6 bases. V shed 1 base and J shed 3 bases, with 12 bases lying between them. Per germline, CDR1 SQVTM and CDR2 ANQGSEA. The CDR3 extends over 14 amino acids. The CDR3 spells CSVEGRQEYTEAFF. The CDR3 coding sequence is TGCAGCGTTGAAGGTCGACAGGAATACACTGAAGCTTTCTTT. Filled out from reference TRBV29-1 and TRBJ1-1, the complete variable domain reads SAVISQKPSRDICQRGTSLTIQCQVDSQVTMMFWYRQQPGQSLTLIATANQGSEATYESGFVIDKFPISRPNLTFSTLTVSNMSPEDSSIYLCSVEGRQEYTEAFFGQGTRLTVV.

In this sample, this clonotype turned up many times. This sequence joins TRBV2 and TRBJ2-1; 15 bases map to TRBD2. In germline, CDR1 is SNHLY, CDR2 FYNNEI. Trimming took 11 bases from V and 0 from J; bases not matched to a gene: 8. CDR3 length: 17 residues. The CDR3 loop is CASLGLAGGSSYNEQFF. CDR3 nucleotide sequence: TGTGCCTCCCTCGGACTAGCGGGAGGGAGCTCCTACAATGAGCAGTTCTTC.

CDR3 loop: CSASSGDYNEQFF. In DNA, the CDR3 is TGCAGTGCTAGCTCCGGGGACTACAATGAGCAGTTCTTC. The chain is built from TRBV20-1 and TRBJ2-1; D is perhaps TRBD2 (5 bases). The V end lost 3 bases, the J end lost 3 bases, and 9 bases lay between the germline ends. Germline V CDR1 and CDR2: DFQATT, SNEGSKA (reference sequence). The CDR3 has 13 residues.

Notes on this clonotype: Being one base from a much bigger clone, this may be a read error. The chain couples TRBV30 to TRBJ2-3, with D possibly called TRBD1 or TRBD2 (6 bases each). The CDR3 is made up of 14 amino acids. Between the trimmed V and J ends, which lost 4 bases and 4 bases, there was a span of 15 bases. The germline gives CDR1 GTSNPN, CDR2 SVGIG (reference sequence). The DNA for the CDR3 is TGTGCCTGGATGAGGGGGGTTAGCGCAGATACGCAGTATTTT. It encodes CAWMRGVSADTQYF.

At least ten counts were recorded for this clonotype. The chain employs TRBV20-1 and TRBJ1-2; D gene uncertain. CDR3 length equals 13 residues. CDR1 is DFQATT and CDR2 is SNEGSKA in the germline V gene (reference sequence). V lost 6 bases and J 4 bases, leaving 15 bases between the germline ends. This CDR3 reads CSATNRAGYGYTF. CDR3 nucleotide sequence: TGCAGTGCCACGAATAGGGCCGGCTATGGCTACACCTTC.

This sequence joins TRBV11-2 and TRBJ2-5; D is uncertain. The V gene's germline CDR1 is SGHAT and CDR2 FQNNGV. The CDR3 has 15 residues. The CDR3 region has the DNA TGTGTCGGCAGCCCCGGGTCCTCAAGGCGAGAGACCCAGTACTTC. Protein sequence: CVGSPGSSRRETQYF.

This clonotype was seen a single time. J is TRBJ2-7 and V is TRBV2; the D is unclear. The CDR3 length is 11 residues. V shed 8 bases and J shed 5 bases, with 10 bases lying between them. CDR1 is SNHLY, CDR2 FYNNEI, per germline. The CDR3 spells CASAFQHEQYF. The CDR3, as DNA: TGTGCCAGCGCTTTCCAGCACGAGCAGTACTTC.

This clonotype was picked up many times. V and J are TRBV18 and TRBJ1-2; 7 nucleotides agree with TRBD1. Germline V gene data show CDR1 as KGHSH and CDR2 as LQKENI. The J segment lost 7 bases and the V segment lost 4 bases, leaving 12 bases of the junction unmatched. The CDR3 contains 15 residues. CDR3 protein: CASSQGGSPGSGYTF. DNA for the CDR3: TGTGCCAGCTCACAAGGGGGCAGCCCTGGGAGTGGCTACACCTTC.

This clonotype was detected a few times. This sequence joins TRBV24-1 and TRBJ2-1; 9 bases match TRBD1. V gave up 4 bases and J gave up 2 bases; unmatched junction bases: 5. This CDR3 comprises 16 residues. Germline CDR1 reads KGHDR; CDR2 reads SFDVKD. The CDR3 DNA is TGTGCCACCAGTGACAGAACAGGGGGCCCCTACAATGAGCAGTTCTTC. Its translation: CATSDRTGGPYNEQFF.

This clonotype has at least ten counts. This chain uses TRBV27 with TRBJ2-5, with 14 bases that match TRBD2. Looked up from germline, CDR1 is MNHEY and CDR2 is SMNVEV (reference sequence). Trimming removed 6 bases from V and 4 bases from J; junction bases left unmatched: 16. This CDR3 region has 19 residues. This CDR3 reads CASSLRFPSGTSGRETQYF. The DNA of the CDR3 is TGTGCCAGCAGCCTTCGTTTCCCCTCCGGGACTAGCGGGAGAGAGACCCAGTACTTC.

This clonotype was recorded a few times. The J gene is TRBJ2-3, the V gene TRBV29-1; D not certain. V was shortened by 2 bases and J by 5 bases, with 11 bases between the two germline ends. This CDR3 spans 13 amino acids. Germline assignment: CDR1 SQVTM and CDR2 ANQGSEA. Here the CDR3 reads CSVELEVRDTQYF. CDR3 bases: TGCAGCGTTGAACTAGAAGTTAGAGATACGCAGTATTTT.

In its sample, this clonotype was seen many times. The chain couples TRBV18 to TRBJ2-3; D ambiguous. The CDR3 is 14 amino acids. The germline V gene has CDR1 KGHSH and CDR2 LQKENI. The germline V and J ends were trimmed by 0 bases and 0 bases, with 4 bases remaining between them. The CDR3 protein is CASSPPYSTDTQYF. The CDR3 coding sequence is TGTGCCAGCTCACCACCTTACAGCACAGATACGCAGTATTTT.

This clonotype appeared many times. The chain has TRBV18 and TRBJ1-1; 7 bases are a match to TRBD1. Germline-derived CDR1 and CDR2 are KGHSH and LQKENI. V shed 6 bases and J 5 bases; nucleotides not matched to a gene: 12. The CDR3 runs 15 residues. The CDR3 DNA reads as TGTGCCAGCTCCCTAAGACAGGGAGGGGATACTGAAGCTTTCTTT. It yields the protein CASSLRQGGDTEAFF.

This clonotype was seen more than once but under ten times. The CDR3 protein is CASTRSGGETQYF. The DNA of the CDR3 is TGTGCCAGCACCCGGTCAGGGGGAGAGACCCAGTACTTC. The gene calls are TRBV6-2 or TRBV6-3 and TRBJ2-5; 7 bases map to TRBD1. V lost 7 bases to trimming and J lost 4 bases; unmatched junction nucleotides: 6. CDR1 and CDR2 (germline): MNHEY, SVGEGT. The CDR3 contains 13 residues.

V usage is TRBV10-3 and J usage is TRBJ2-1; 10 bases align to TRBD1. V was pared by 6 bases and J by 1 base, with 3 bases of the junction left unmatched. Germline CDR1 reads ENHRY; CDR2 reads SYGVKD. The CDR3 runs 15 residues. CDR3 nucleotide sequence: TGTGCCATCAGCCTGGACAGGGGGTCCTACAATGAGCAGTTCTTC. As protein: CAISLDRGSYNEQFF.

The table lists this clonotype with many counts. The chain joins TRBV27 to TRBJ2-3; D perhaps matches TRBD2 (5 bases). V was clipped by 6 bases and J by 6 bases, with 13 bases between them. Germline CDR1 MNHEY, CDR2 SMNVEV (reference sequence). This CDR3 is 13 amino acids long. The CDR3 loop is CASSPGSMDTQYF. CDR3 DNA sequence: TGTGCCAGCAGCCCTGGGAGTATGGATACGCAGTATTTT.

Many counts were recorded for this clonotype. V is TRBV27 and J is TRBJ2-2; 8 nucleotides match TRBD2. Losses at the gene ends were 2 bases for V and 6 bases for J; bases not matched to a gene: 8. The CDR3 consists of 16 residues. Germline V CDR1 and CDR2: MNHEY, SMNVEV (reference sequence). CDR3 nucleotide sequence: TGTGCCAGCAGTTTAAGTTCTTTCGGGAGGGCCGGGGAGCTGTTTTTT. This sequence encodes CASSLSSFGRAGELFF.

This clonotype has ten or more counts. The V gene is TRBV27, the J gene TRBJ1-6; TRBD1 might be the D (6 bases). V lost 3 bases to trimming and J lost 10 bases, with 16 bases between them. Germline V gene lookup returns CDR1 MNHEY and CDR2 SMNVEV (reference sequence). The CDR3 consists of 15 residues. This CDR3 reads CASSFGGGLLSPLHF. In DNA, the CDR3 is TGTGCCAGCAGTTTTGGGGGGGGGCTGCTCTCACCCCTCCACTTT.

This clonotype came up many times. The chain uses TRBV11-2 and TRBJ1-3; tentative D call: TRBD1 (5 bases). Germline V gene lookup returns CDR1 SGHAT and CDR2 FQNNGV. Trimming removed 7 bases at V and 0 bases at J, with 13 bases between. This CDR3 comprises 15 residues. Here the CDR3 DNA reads TGTGCCAGCAAAGGGACTTACAGCTCTGGAAACACCATATATTTT. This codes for CASKGTYSSGNTIYF.

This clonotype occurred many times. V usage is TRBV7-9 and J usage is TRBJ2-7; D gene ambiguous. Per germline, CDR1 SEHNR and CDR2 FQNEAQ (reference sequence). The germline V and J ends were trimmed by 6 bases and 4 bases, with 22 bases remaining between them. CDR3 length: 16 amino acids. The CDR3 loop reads CASRPPQTTLPYEQYF. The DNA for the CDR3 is TGTGCCAGCAGGCCGCCCCAGACAACACTTCCATACGAGCAGTACTTC.

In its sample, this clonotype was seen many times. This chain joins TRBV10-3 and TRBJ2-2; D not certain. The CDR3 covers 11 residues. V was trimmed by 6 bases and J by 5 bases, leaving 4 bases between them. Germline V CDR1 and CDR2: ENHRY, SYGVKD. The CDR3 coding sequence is TGTGCCATCAGCGGGACCGGGGAGCTGTTTTTT. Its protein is CAISGTGELFF.

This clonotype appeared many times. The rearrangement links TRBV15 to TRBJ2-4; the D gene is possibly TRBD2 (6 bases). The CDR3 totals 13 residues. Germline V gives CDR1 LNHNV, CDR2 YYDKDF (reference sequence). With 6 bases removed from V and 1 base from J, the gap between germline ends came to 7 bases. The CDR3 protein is CATSGGAKNIQYF. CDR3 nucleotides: TGTGCCACCAGTGGAGGGGCCAAAAACATTCAGTACTTC.

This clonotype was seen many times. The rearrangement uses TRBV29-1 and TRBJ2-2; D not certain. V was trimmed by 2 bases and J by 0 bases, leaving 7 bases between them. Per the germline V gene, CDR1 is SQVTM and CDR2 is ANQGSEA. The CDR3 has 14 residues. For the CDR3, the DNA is TGCAGCGTTGAACCAGGAGCGAACACCGGGGAGCTGTTTTTT. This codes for CSVEPGANTGELFF.